These 26 T cell receptor beta chains came from one sample sequenced in a study of blood T cell repertoires in COVID-19 (TCRdb year 2020). The library relied on the immunoSEQ multiplex PCR assay. Sourced from immuneACCESS, this table was stored by TCRdb with only in-frame sequences that have V and J called. A share of the clones is absent; for the studies checked, an unresolved V gene accounts for under half, and the remainder has no known explanation. This sample comprises about 180,000 clones, approximately 89% of them detected only once. The leading ten clones occupy roughly 6% of the sample. The sequencing sample was made of PBMCs or T cells enriched from blood (not recorded which). Source of these receptors: a man aged 40-49 years who had recovered from COVID-19.

V and J are TRBV2 and TRBJ2-7, with 8 nucleotides matching TRBD1. There are 13 residues in the CDR3. The trim removed 3 bases at V and 2 bases at J, leaving 0 bases unmatched. Germline V CDR1 and CDR2: SNHLY, FYNNEI. CDR3 sequence: CASSEDRAYEQYF. CDR3 in DNA: TGTGCCAGCAGTGAGGACAGGGCCTACGAGCAGTACTTC.

The chain recombines TRBV28 with TRBJ2-7; weak D call: TRBD2 (6 bases). V lost 3 bases and J lost 0, with 9 bases in between. The CDR3 is 14 residues long. The germline gives CDR1 MDHEN, CDR2 SYDVKM. The CDR3 DNA follows: TGTGCCAGCAGTTTTAGGGAGGTCTCCTACGAGCAGTACTTC. It codes for CASSFREVSYEQYF.

The chain joins TRBV29-1 to TRBJ2-7; D is undetermined. This CDR3 is 12 amino acids long. Germline V lookup: CDR1 SQVTM, CDR2 ANQGSEA. With 4 bases removed from V and 3 bases from J, the gap between germline ends came to 10 bases. The CDR3: CSVVIIGYEQYF. The CDR3 nucleotides are TGCAGCGTTGTCATCATCGGCTACGAGCAGTACTTC.

The V call is TRBV18, the J call TRBJ2-7; a weak D match, TRBD2 (7 bases). With 3 bases removed from V and 0 bases from J, the gap between germline ends came to 15 bases. Germline CDR1 is KGHSH and CDR2 is LQKENI. The CDR3 totals 16 residues. CDR3 sequence reads: CASSPGGGPSSYEQYF. Here the CDR3 DNA reads TGTGCCAGCTCACCGGGAGGGGGGCCCAGCTCCTACGAGCAGTACTTC.

This clone was found once. This chain links TRBV29-1 with TRBJ1-1, with a weak D call TRBD1 (5 bases). Germline V gene data show CDR1 as SQVTM and CDR2 as ANQGSEA. The length of the CDR3 is 12 residues. CDR3 DNA sequence: TGCAGGGGGGGATGGCAAAACACTGAAGCTTTCTTT. It encodes CRGGWQNTEAFF.

This chain joins TRBV7-6 and TRBJ2-2, with TRBD1 matching over 9 bases. CDR3 length equals 19 residues. Germline-derived CDR1 and CDR2 are SGHVS and FNYEAQ. V lost 5 bases to trimming and J lost 1 base; unmatched junction nucleotides: 14. The DNA of the CDR3 is TGTGCCAGCAGCCCCTACAGGGGGCCGTTACCACGGAACACCGGGGAGCTGTTTTTT. This encodes CASSPYRGPLPRNTGELFF.

This chain connects TRBV27 to TRBJ1-5, with no clear D. The CDR3 extends over 14 amino acids. Germline values: CDR1 MNHEY, CDR2 SMNVEV (reference sequence). V was cut by 4 bases and J by 3 bases, with 10 bases left in between. CDR3 sequence: CASSSRRFNQPQHF. The CDR3 nucleotides are TGTGCCAGCAGTTCGAGGCGGTTCAATCAGCCCCAGCATTTT.

The sample holds a few counts of this clone. This chain uses TRBV2 with TRBJ1-5; 8 bases align to TRBD1. Germline CDR1 SNHLY, CDR2 FYNNEI. CDR3 length: 16 amino acids. The V and J ends lost 4 bases and 0 bases, in that order; junction bases with no gene match: 5. As DNA, the CDR3 is TGTGCCAGCAGTGGAGGGACAGGTTCTAGCAATCAGCCCCAGCATTTT. Amino acid sequence: CASSGGTGSSNQPQHF. Drawing the rest from reference TRBV2 and TRBJ1-5, the complete variable domain is EPEVTQTPSHQVTQMGQEVILRCVPISNHLYFYWYRQILGQKVEFLVSFYNNEISEKSEIFDDQFSVERPDGSNFTLKIRSTKLEDSAMYFCASSGGTGSSNQPQHFGDGTRLSIL.

The chain recombines TRBV5-6 with TRBJ1-5; TRBD1 matches at 7 bases. Per the germline V gene, CDR1 is SGHDT and CDR2 is YYEEEE. The CDR3 totals 16 residues. The junction had 7 bases not matched to a gene; V was cut back by 2 bases and J by 2 bases. The CDR3 loop reads CASSFFQGVGNQPQHF. DNA for the CDR3: TGTGCCAGCAGCTTTTTCCAGGGGGTGGGCAATCAGCCCCAGCATTTT.

This clone appeared once. The rearrangement joins TRBV5-1 to TRBJ2-4, with 11 bases matching TRBD1. In germline, CDR1 is SGHRS, CDR2 YFSETQ. There are 15 residues in the CDR3. J lost 10 bases, V lost 5 bases, and 11 bases had no gene match. CDR3 residues: CASRLSGQGAEIQYF. In DNA, the CDR3 is TGCGCCAGCAGACTCTCTGGACAGGGGGCTGAGATTCAGTACTTC. Looking up the rest from reference TRBV5-1 and TRBJ2-4 gives the full variable domain: KAGVTQTPRYLIKTRGQQVTLSCSPISGHRSVSWYQQTPGQGLQFLFEYFSETQRNKGNFPGRFSGRQFSNSRSEMNVSTLELGDSALYLCASRLSGQGAEIQYFGAGTRLSVL.

This chain uses TRBV28 with TRBJ1-6, with a tentative D call TRBD1 (6 bases). The germline gives CDR1 MDHEN, CDR2 SYDVKM. There are 14 residues in the CDR3. V was cut by 2 bases and J by 10 bases, with 12 bases left in between. This CDR3 is CASSLIGGQSPLHF. DNA of the CDR3: TGTGCCAGCAGTTTAATCGGGGGGCAATCACCCCTCCACTTT.

The chain has TRBV2 and TRBJ1-3, with D tentatively TRBD1 (5 bases). The V and J ends lost 1 base and 0 bases respectively, with 10 bases between them. Germline CDR1 reads SNHLY; CDR2 reads FYNNEI. The CDR3 has 16 amino acids. The CDR3 coding sequence is TGTGCCAGCAGTGAAGGACGGGGACTCTCTGGAAACACCATATATTTT. Its translation: CASSEGRGLSGNTIYF.

The chain couples TRBV5-1 to TRBJ2-1; 7 bases are a match to TRBD2. The V and J ends lost 0 bases and 12 bases, in that order; junction bases with no gene match: 15. Per germline, CDR1 SGHRS and CDR2 YFSETQ. This CDR3 has 16 amino acids. The CDR3 DNA reads TGCGCCAGCAGCTTGGGAGGGCTAGCGGATATGCTAGGGCAGTTCTTC. This sequence encodes CASSLGGLADMLGQFF.

The chain recombines TRBV24-1 with TRBJ1-2, with 11 nucleotides matching TRBD1. Germline trimming cut 4 bases from V and 5 bases from J; bases unmatched to any gene: 8. Germline loops: CDR1 KGHDR, CDR2 SFDVKD. CDR3 size: 16 residues. The CDR3 loop is CATSDSSGTGGYGYTF. The DNA of the CDR3 is TGTGCCACCAGTGACTCCTCCGGGACAGGGGGGTATGGCTACACCTTC.

This chain joins TRBV13 and TRBJ1-1, with D perhaps TRBD1 (6 bases). The CDR3 covers 14 residues. V dropped 4 bases and J dropped 8 bases, with 17 bases sitting between them. CDR1 PRHDT and CDR2 FYEKMQ come from the germline V gene (reference sequence). CDR3 residues: CASSSDYNRAEAFF. The CDR3 nucleotides are TGTGCCAGCAGCTCCGACTATAACAGGGCAGAAGCTTTCTTT.

The chain combines TRBV5-5 with TRBJ1-1; D not certain. Trimming stripped 5 bases from V and 0 bases from J, with 8 bases between. Germline V gene sequence: CDR1 SGHKS, CDR2 YYEKEE (reference sequence). There are 13 residues in the CDR3. In nucleotides, the CDR3 is TGTGCCAGCAGTCTTGAGTTGAACACTGAAGCTTTCTTT. Translating it yields CASSLELNTEAFF.

The chain has TRBV7-3 and TRBJ1-6; D might be TRBD1 (5 bases). This CDR3 is built from 13 residues. Germline assignment: CDR1 SGHTA and CDR2 FQGTGA. V dropped 3 bases and J dropped 10 bases, with 10 bases sitting between them. CDR3 DNA sequence: TGTGCCAGCAGCTTGACGGCAGGGTCACCCCTCCACTTT. Protein: CASSLTAGSPLHF. Based on the CDR3 plus reference TRBV7-3 and TRBJ1-6, the full variable domain is GAGVSQTPSNKVTEKGKYVELRCDPISGHTALYWYRQSLGQGPEFLIYFQGTGAADDSGLPNDRFFAVRPEGSVSTLKIQRTERGDSAVYLCASSLTAGSPLHFGNGTRLTVT.

The V call is TRBV5-1, the J call TRBJ1-2; 12 bases match TRBD1. The CDR3 is made up of 16 amino acids. Germline lookup yields CDR1 SGHRS and CDR2 YFSETQ. The V gene end was trimmed by 5 bases and the J gene end by 5 bases; junction bases not matched to a gene: 10. This CDR3 reads CASRRARDRGPYGYTF. The CDR3 DNA follows: TGCGCCAGCAGAAGAGCTAGGGACAGGGGGCCTTATGGCTACACCTTC.

The CDR3 sequence is CAVRQAPSHTIYF. The CDR3 nucleotides are TGTGCAGTTCGGCAGGCCCCTTCCCACACCATATATTTT. The V call is TRBV12-3 or TRBV12-4, the J call TRBJ1-3; D not resolved. The CDR3 covers 13 residues.

The chain recombines TRBV6-5 with TRBJ1-5; tentative D call: TRBD1 (5 bases). Germline V gene data show CDR1 as MNHEY and CDR2 as SVGAGI. Trimming removed 6 bases from V and 7 bases from J, with 16 bases in between. The CDR3 runs to 14 residues. CDR3 nucleotides: TGTGCCAGCAGAACCTTCAGGGCTCTCCAGCCCCAGCATTTT. The encoded protein is CASRTFRALQPQHF.

This chain joins TRBV5-1 and TRBJ1-2, with D possibly matching TRBD1 (6 bases). Germline lookup yields CDR1 SGHRS and CDR2 YFSETQ. The ends were cut back, 4 bases at V and 7 bases at J, with 14 bases in the middle. There are 13 residues in the CDR3. CDR3: CASSLNRESGYTF. The CDR3 nucleotides are TGCGCCAGCAGCCTGAACAGGGAGAGTGGCTACACCTTC. Full variable domain (rest looked up from reference TRBV5-1 and TRBJ1-2): KAGVTQTPRYLIKTRGQQVTLSCSPISGHRSVSWYQQTPGQGLQFLFEYFSETQRNKGNFPGRFSGRQFSNSRSEMNVSTLELGDSALYLCASSLNRESGYTFGSGTRLTVV.

This clone appeared a single time. J is TRBJ1-1 and V is TRBV4-1; D ambiguous. The CDR3 consists of 13 residues. The germline V gene has CDR1 MGHRA and CDR2 YSYEKL. V was cut by 4 bases and J by 5 bases, with 11 bases left in between. CDR3 residues: CASSPPGWTEAFF. As DNA, the CDR3 is TGCGCCAGCAGCCCGCCGGGGTGGACTGAAGCTTTCTTT.

The chain has TRBV15 and TRBJ2-1; TRBD2 matches 8 bases. The J segment lost 5 bases and the V segment lost 0 bases, leaving 9 bases of the junction unmatched. CDR1 and CDR2 (germline): LNHNV, YYDKDF (reference sequence). The CDR3 totals 17 residues. The CDR3 is CATSRDLGTRLNNEQFF. CDR3 nucleotide sequence: TGTGCCACCAGCAGAGATCTGGGGACTAGGCTTAACAATGAGCAGTTCTTC.

The chain recombines TRBV28 with TRBJ1-5; D uncertain. The germline CDR1 and CDR2 sequences are MDHEN and SYDVKM. V shed 6 bases and J shed 0 bases, with 12 bases lying between them. CDR3 length: 15 amino acids. The CDR3 protein is CASRSGEISNQPQHF. The CDR3 nucleotides read TGTGCCAGCAGGTCTGGAGAGATTAGCAATCAGCCCCAGCATTTT.

The J gene is TRBJ2-7, the V gene TRBV11-3; 7 bases are a match to TRBD1. The CDR3 contains 16 residues. J gave up 2 bases and V 1 base, and 8 bases lay outside the gene matches. The germline gives CDR1 SGHNT, CDR2 YENEEA. CDR3 loop: CASSLGVRGQAYEQYF. DNA of the CDR3: TGTGCCAGCAGCTTAGGGGTGAGGGGGCAGGCCTACGAGCAGTACTTC.

This sequence joins TRBV7-9 and TRBJ1-2; 8 bases are a match to TRBD1. Germline V lookup: CDR1 SEHNR, CDR2 FQNEAQ (reference sequence). Germline trimming cut 7 bases from V and 3 bases from J; bases unmatched to any gene: 7. CDR3 size: 14 residues. The CDR3 coding sequence is TGTGCCAGCACCAACACAGGGGGAGACTATGGCTACACCTTC. This gives the protein CASTNTGGDYGYTF.